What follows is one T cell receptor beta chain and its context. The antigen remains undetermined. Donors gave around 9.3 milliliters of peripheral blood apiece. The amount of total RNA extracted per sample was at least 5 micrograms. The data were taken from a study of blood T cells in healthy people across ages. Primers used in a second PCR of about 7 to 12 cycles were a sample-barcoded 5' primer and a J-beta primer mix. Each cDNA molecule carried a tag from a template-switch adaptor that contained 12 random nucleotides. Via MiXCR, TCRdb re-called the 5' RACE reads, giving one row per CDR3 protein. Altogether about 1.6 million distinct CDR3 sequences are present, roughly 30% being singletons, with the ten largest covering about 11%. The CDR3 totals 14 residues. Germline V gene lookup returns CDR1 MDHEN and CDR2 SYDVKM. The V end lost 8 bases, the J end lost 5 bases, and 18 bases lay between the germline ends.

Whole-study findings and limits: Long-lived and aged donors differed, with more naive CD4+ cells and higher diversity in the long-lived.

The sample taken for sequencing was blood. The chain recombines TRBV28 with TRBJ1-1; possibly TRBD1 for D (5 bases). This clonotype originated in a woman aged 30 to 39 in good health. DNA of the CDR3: TGTGCCAGCGGAAGTGGGGTAAGGGGAACTGAAGCTTTCTTT. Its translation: CASGSGVRGTEAFF. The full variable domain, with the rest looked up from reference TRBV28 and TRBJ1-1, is DVKVTQSSRYLVKRTGEKVFLECVQDMDHENMFWYRQDPGLGLRLIYFSYDVKMKEKGDIPEGYSVSREKKERFSLILESASTNQTSMYLCASGSGVRGTEAFFGQGTRLTVV.